This entry lists 19 T cell receptor beta chains sequenced from one sample in a study of vaccination effects on CD4 cells after COVID-19 (dated by TCRdb to 2022 to 2024). Libraries were built with the immunoSEQ multiplex PCR assay. The table comes from immuneACCESS by way of TCRdb, which keeps in-frame sequences with V and J called. Part of the clones is missing from these tables; in studies checked, under half for an unresolved V gene and the rest for unknown reasons. The sample table records tens of thousands of clones; 55% to 75% of these occur just once. Approximately 15% of the sample comes from the top ten. The antigens for these receptors are not known. To identify antigen-specific CD4+ T cell clonotypes by their expansion, the ViraFEST assay first stimulated PBMC with viral peptide pools and then applied TCR sequencing. After around ten days of culture, CD4+ T cells were isolated with the EasySep CD4+ T cell isolation kit. Convalescent patients had PCR-confirmed SARS-CoV-2 infection between March and December 2020, before Alpha, Beta and Delta variants emerged in the United States.

The input for sequencing was CD4+ T cells from PBMCs cultured with HCoV-NL63 spike peptides, taken before COVID-19 vaccination. Read against the paper, the sample's cell subset or site label means: HCoV-NL63 spike overlapping peptide pool stimulation. The receptors shown here come from a human donor who had a prior SARS-CoV-2 infection.

The chain carries TRBV27 and TRBJ1-6; D remains unclear. CDR3 length: 14 residues. Trimming took 2 bases from V and 8 from J, leaving 10 bases between them. Germline V gene sequence: CDR1 MNHEY, CDR2 SMNVEV (reference sequence). CDR3 DNA sequence: TGTGCCAGCAGTTTAGAGGGTTGGGATTCACCCCTCCACTTT. It encodes CASSLEGWDSPLHF.

The rearrangement joins TRBV3-1 (or the pseudogene TRBV3-2) to TRBJ2-5, with D possibly matching TRBD1 (6 bases). V lost 3 bases and J lost 7, with 18 bases in between. Germline V CDR1 and CDR2: LGHDT, YNNKEL (reference sequence). CDR3 length equals 15 residues. CDR3 in DNA: TGTGCCAGCAGCCAGGGTCAGGGGTCGGGGTGGACCCAGTACTTC. Amino acid sequence: CASSQGQGSGWTQYF.

V gene TRBV9 combines with J gene TRBJ2-1, with D tentatively TRBD2 (6 bases). The V and J ends lost 3 bases and 4 bases respectively, with 14 bases between them. The CDR3 length is 15 residues. Germline loops: CDR1 SGDLS, CDR2 YYNGEE. The CDR3 is CASSGSRRGYNEQFF. CDR3 bases: TGTGCCAGCAGCGGCAGTAGGCGGGGATACAATGAGCAGTTCTTC.

The J gene is TRBJ1-1, the V gene TRBV4-3; D gene uncertain. This CDR3 comprises 15 residues. The V and J ends lost 0 bases and 3 bases respectively, with 11 bases between them. From germline, CDR1 is LGHNA and CDR2 YSLEER. Here the CDR3 reads CASSQDSGFDTEAFF. In DNA, the CDR3 is TGCGCCAGCAGCCAAGATTCCGGCTTCGACACTGAAGCTTTCTTT.

The chain is built from TRBV5-1 and TRBJ1-1; TRBD1 aligns across 11 bases. V gave up 4 bases and J gave up 5 bases; unmatched junction bases: 13. Germline V gives CDR1 SGHRS, CDR2 YFSETQ. This CDR3 region has 17 residues. CDR3 amino acids: CASSLSPTGTGGTEAFF. The CDR3, as DNA: TGCGCCAGCAGCCTAAGCCCTACGGGGACAGGGGGGACTGAAGCTTTCTTT.

The rearrangement uses TRBV5-1 and TRBJ2-5, with D perhaps assigned TRBD1 or TRBD2 (5 bases each). CDR3 length: 15 residues. Germline V CDR1 and CDR2: SGHRS, YFSETQ. The V end was cut by 6 bases, the J end by 5 bases, with 20 bases between. As DNA, the CDR3 is TGCGCCAGCACCCGGGACCTCTCGTACTCCGAGACCCAGTACTTC. Amino acids: CASTRDLSYSETQYF.

The table lists this clone with a few counts. The rearrangement links TRBV24-1 to TRBJ2-1; D remains ambiguous. The CDR3 runs to 13 residues. Germline CDR1 reads KGHDR; CDR2 reads SFDVKD. V shed 4 bases and J shed 8 bases, with 11 bases lying between them. The CDR3 loop is CATSDPPLDEQFF. The DNA for the CDR3 is TGTGCCACCAGTGACCCCCCGCTTGATGAGCAGTTCTTC.

V and J are TRBV4-2 and TRBJ2-2; unclear D gene. V shed 4 bases and J shed 3 bases, with 6 bases lying between them. The CDR3 is 13 amino acids. Germline assignment: CDR1 LGHNA and CDR2 YNFKEQ. The CDR3 sequence is CASSRLDTGELFF. The CDR3 DNA is TGTGCCAGCAGCCGGTTAGACACCGGGGAGCTGTTTTTT.

This clone was seen a single time. The CDR3 spells CASSLGVDSTDTQYF. As DNA, the CDR3 is TGTGCCAGCAGCTTGGGGGTTGACAGCACAGATACGCAGTATTTT. This rearrangement joins TRBV5-4 to TRBJ2-3; no definite D call. Germline V gene sequence: CDR1 SGHNT, CDR2 YYREEE (reference sequence). The CDR3 length is 15 residues. V dropped 0 bases and J dropped 0 bases, with 8 bases sitting between them.

A few counts support this clone. The chain carries TRBV7-9 and TRBJ1-1; D is uncertain. The CDR3 has 15 residues. V lost 5 bases and J lost 6, with 19 bases in between. Looked up from germline, CDR1 is SEHNR and CDR2 is FQNEAQ (reference sequence). The chain's CDR3 is CASSPQGRLAAEAFF. CDR3 coding DNA: TGTGCCAGCAGCCCACAAGGGCGCTTGGCGGCTGAAGCTTTCTTT.

This chain links TRBV9 with TRBJ2-5; D gene unclear. Trimming took 6 bases from V and 4 from J, leaving 7 bases between them. The CDR3 loop spans 11 amino acids. The germline V gene encodes CDR1 SGDLS and CDR2 YYNGEE. CDR3 nucleotide sequence: TGTGCCAGCAAGGGCGGAGAGACCCAGTACTTC. It translates to CASKGGETQYF.

The chain links TRBV5-1 to TRBJ2-7; perhaps TRBD2 as D (6 bases). The CDR3 runs to 15 residues. Trimming shortened V by 0 bases and J by 2 bases, and 12 bases separated the two germline ends. CDR1 SGHRS and CDR2 YFSETQ come from the germline V gene. CDR3 amino acids: CASSLATGETYEQYF. The CDR3 DNA is TGCGCCAGCAGCTTGGCTACGGGGGAGACCTACGAGCAGTACTTC.

A word on this clone: Within the sample, other DNA sequences also encode this same CDR3. The rearrangement links TRBV11-3 to TRBJ2-7, with 12 positions matching TRBD2. CDR3 length equals 14 residues. With V trimmed by 3 bases and J by 3 bases, 0 bases remained unmatched. Per the germline V gene, CDR1 is SGHNT and CDR2 is YENEEA. In DNA form, the CDR3 reads TGTGCCAGCAGCTTGACTAGCGGGAGCTACGAGCAGTACTTC. This encodes CASSLTSGSYEQYF.

The gene calls are TRBV6-5 and TRBJ1-5; 7 bases agree with TRBD1. Germline assignment: CDR1 MNHEY and CDR2 SVGAGI. The CDR3 consists of 15 residues. Losses at the gene ends were 6 bases for V and 2 bases for J; bases not matched to a gene: 7. Here the CDR3 reads CASRRLGTGNQPQHF. For the CDR3, the DNA is TGTGCCAGCAGGCGATTGGGGACAGGCAATCAGCCCCAGCATTTT.

This rearrangement joins TRBV12-5 to TRBJ1-3, with TRBD1 as a possible D gene (5 bases). Germline V lookup: CDR1 LGHNT, CDR2 FRNRAP. Between the trimmed V and J ends, which lost 7 bases and 3 bases, there was a span of 19 bases. This CDR3 is 16 amino acids long. The CDR3 DNA sequence: TGTGCTAGTGCTTCCCCCTGGGGGGGTGTTGGAAACACCATATATTTT. Encoded protein: CASASPWGGVGNTIYF.

The sample holds a few counts of this clone. The J gene is TRBJ2-5, the V gene TRBV11-3; D gene ambiguous. Germline assignment: CDR1 SGHNT and CDR2 YENEEA. This CDR3 contains 15 residues. Trimming stripped 1 base from V and 0 bases from J, with 9 bases between. Here the CDR3 DNA reads TGTGCCAGCAGCTTAGGTCCCTGGTACCAAGAGACCCAGTACTTC. It codes for CASSLGPWYQETQYF.

The genes are TRBV6-6 and TRBJ1-2; TRBD1 is a possible D gene (6 bases). Per the germline V gene, CDR1 is MNHNY and CDR2 is SVGAGI (reference sequence). This CDR3 contains 16 residues. The V gene lost 7 bases and the J gene lost 5 bases, with 23 bases spanning the gap. The CDR3 sequence: CASTTLRPGQSYGYTF. CDR3 bases: TGTGCCAGCACCACCTTACGGCCGGGACAATCGTATGGCTACACCTTC.

The genes are TRBV11-3 and TRBJ2-1; TRBD2 aligns across 12 bases. Unmatched junction bases numbered 8, after V lost 2 bases and J lost 9 bases. The CDR3 has 16 residues. Germline CDR1 reads SGHNT; CDR2 reads YENEEA. CDR3 residues: CASSLRLAGGGGEQFF. CDR3 sequence (DNA): TGTGCCAGCAGCTTAAGGCTAGCGGGAGGGGGCGGTGAGCAGTTCTTC.

The chain uses TRBV3-1 (or the pseudogene TRBV3-2) and TRBJ2-1; TRBD1 matches at 7 bases. The ends lost 1 base at V and 13 bases at J; junction bases unmatched: 10. Germline lookup yields CDR1 LGHDT and CDR2 YNNKEL (reference sequence). This CDR3 has 14 residues. CDR3 DNA sequence: TGTGCCAGCAGCCAAGGGACAGGAAGGGGGTATCAGTTCTTC. Its protein is CASSQGTGRGYQFF.